What follows are 27 T cell receptor beta chains derived from one specimen sequenced in a study of OX40 agonist ivuxolimab in advanced cancers. TCRdb's copy holds only in-frame clones and misses some; the assay was immunoSEQ multiplex PCR. Counted here are about 71,000 clones, under 85% occurring once; the ten biggest clones make up approximately 0.44%. The specimen comprised CD4+ or CD8+ T cells sorted from blood, sampled in a trial of the OX40 agonist ivuxolimab. The origin of the receptors is an adult with an advanced solid tumor such as melanoma, head and neck, liver or kidney cancer.

CDR3 in DNA: TGTGCCAGCAGCTTAGCACCCTTTGTGGGAAACACCATATATTTT. Protein product: CASSLAPFVGNTIYF. V usage is TRBV7-2 and J usage is TRBJ1-3; D unresolved. The CDR3 consists of 15 residues. Trimming took off 0 bases at V and 4 bases at J, with 10 bases between the two ends. Germline CDR1 reads SGHTA; CDR2 reads FQGNSA.

This chain uses TRBV11-2 with TRBJ1-5, with a possible D match to TRBD1 (5 bases). Germline V gene lookup returns CDR1 SGHAT and CDR2 FQNNGV. Trimming stripped 1 base from V and 1 base from J, with 8 bases between. The CDR3 loop spans 15 amino acids. The CDR3 loop reads CASSLAAGSNQPQHF. As DNA, the CDR3 is TGTGCCAGCAGCTTAGCGGCAGGGAGCAATCAGCCCCAGCATTTT. Complete variable domain (other parts from reference TRBV11-2 and TRBJ1-5): EAGVAQSPRYKIIEKRQSVAFWCNPISGHATLYWYQQILGQGPKLLIQFQNNGVVDDSQLPKDRFSAERLKGVDSTLKIQPAKLEDSAVYLCASSLAAGSNQPQHFGDGTRLSIL.

The J gene is TRBJ2-7, the V gene TRBV5-5; possible D gene TRBD2, 5 bases. This CDR3 has 15 amino acids. CDR1 and CDR2 (germline): SGHKS, YYEKEE (reference sequence). V was cut by 0 bases and J by 3 bases, with 13 bases left in between. DNA for the CDR3: TGTGCCAGCAGCTTGGAACTTGTCGGACTCTACGAGCAGTACTTC. Translation gives CASSLELVGLYEQYF.

The chain links TRBV7-6 to TRBJ2-6; no clear D gene. Germline V gene lookup returns CDR1 SGHVS and CDR2 FNYEAQ. Trimming took off 3 bases at V and 0 bases at J, with 9 bases between the two ends. The CDR3 extends over 16 amino acids. The CDR3 nucleotides are TGTGCCAGCAGCTTTCCAAGGAGCTCTGGGGCCAACGTCCTGACTTTC. This codes for CASSFPRSSGANVLTF.

In its sample, this clone was seen a few times. The V gene is TRBV6-5, the J gene TRBJ2-5; possibly TRBD2 for D (6 bases). This CDR3 has 15 residues. Germline CDR1 reads MNHEY; CDR2 reads SVGAGI. With 4 bases removed from V and 2 bases from J, the gap between germline ends came to 14 bases. CDR3 DNA: TGTGCCAGCAGTTTTCGGGGGATTCTACAAGAGACCCAGTACTTC. It yields the protein CASSFRGILQETQYF.

The chain is built from TRBV5-1 and TRBJ2-1; 10 nucleotides agree with TRBD2. J gave up 5 bases and V 2 bases, and 10 bases lay outside the gene matches. This CDR3 is built from 17 residues. In germline, CDR1 is SGHRS, CDR2 YFSETQ. This CDR3 is CASSLPGLAYPDNEQFF. Here the CDR3 DNA reads TGCGCCAGCAGCTTACCGGGACTAGCGTACCCGGACAATGAGCAGTTCTTC.

This clone was seen only a few times. V and J are TRBV19 and TRBJ1-4, with 8 bases that match TRBD1. The trim removed 5 bases at V and 7 bases at J, leaving 9 bases unmatched. Germline V CDR1 and CDR2: LNHDA, SQIVND (reference sequence). This CDR3 comprises 15 residues. CDR3 sequence reads: CASSDRTGQGEKLFF. CDR3 bases: TGTGCCAGTAGTGACCGGACAGGGCAAGGTGAAAAACTGTTTTTT.

The chain recombines TRBV7-2 with TRBJ1-1; 10 nucleotides line up with TRBD1. In germline, CDR1 is SGHTA, CDR2 FQGNSA. This CDR3 is built from 15 residues. V lost 4 bases, J lost 4 bases, and 6 bases stayed unmatched. The CDR3 loop is CASSSPTGGGTEAFF. The DNA of the CDR3 is TGTGCCAGCAGCTCCCCGACAGGGGGCGGCACTGAAGCTTTCTTT.

V gene TRBV28 combines with J gene TRBJ2-7; 12 bases map to TRBD2. Per germline, CDR1 MDHEN and CDR2 SYDVKM. There are 18 residues in the CDR3. V trimming: 2 bases; J trimming: 0 bases; junction bases outside the gene matches: 8. The CDR3 nucleotides are TGTGCCAGCAGTTTAGGACTAGCGGGATTGGGGAGCTCCTACGAGCAGTACTTC. It specifies CASSLGLAGLGSSYEQYF.

This rearrangement joins TRBV27 to TRBJ2-5, with D unresolved. CDR1 and CDR2 (germline): MNHEY, SMNVEV (reference sequence). CDR3 size: 13 residues. The V end was cut by 3 bases, the J end by 5 bases, with 10 bases between. The CDR3 reads CASSLTLGETQYF. The CDR3 nucleotides read TGTGCCAGCAGTTTGACCCTCGGGGAGACCCAGTACTTC.

V and J are TRBV19 and TRBJ1-2; 10 bases line up with TRBD1. This CDR3 region has 17 residues. The V gene end was trimmed by 7 bases and the J gene end by 1 base; junction bases not matched to a gene: 12. Germline-derived CDR1 and CDR2 are LNHDA and SQIVND (reference sequence). For the CDR3, the DNA is TGTGCCAGTAACTTACCGGGACAGGGGAGGATTAACTATGGCTACACCTTC. This encodes CASNLPGQGRINYGYTF. Filled out from reference TRBV19 and TRBJ1-2, the complete variable domain reads DGGITQSPKYLFRKEGQNVTLSCEQNLNHDAMYWYRQDPGQGLRLIYYSQIVNDFQKGDIAEGYSVSREKKESFPLTVTSAQKNPTAFYLCASNLPGQGRINYGYTFGSGTRLTVV.

The V call is TRBV15, the J call TRBJ2-1, with 7 positions matching TRBD1. Germline assignment: CDR1 LNHNV and CDR2 YYDKDF (reference sequence). The J segment lost 5 bases and the V segment lost 4 bases, leaving 8 bases of the junction unmatched. The CDR3 totals 15 residues. CDR3 protein: CATSTRQGSNNEQFF. The CDR3 nucleotides are TGTGCCACCAGCACCAGACAGGGATCTAACAATGAGCAGTTCTTC.

The chain uses TRBV18 and TRBJ2-1, with 14 bases matching TRBD2. Germline assignment: CDR1 KGHSH and CDR2 LQKENI. V gave up 0 bases and J gave up 9 bases; unmatched junction bases: 4. The CDR3 extends over 16 amino acids. This CDR3 is CASSPPGLAGAGEQFF. The CDR3 DNA is TGTGCCAGCTCACCACCGGGACTAGCGGGGGCGGGTGAGCAGTTCTTC.

The V and J genes are TRBV5-1 and TRBJ1-5; 8 bases align to TRBD1. With V trimmed by 2 bases and J by 5 bases, 9 bases remained unmatched. There are 16 residues in the CDR3. Germline assignment: CDR1 SGHRS and CDR2 YFSETQ. The CDR3 region is CASSLGDRGIDQPQHF. CDR3 coding DNA: TGCGCCAGCAGCTTAGGAGACAGGGGCATTGATCAGCCCCAGCATTTT. Based on the CDR3 plus reference TRBV5-1 and TRBJ1-5, the full variable domain is KAGVTQTPRYLIKTRGQQVTLSCSPISGHRSVSWYQQTPGQGLQFLFEYFSETQRNKGNFPGRFSGRQFSNSRSEMNVSTLELGDSALYLCASSLGDRGIDQPQHFGDGTRLSIL.

This chain joins TRBV7-8 and TRBJ1-4; 8 positions agree with TRBD1. Germline assignment: CDR1 SGHVS and CDR2 FQNEAQ. This CDR3 contains 17 residues. The trim removed 5 bases at V and 0 bases at J, leaving 8 bases unmatched. The CDR3 loop is CASSKRSGGATNEKLFF. The CDR3, as DNA: TGTGCCAGCAGCAAACGATCAGGGGGCGCAACTAATGAAAAACTGTTTTTT.

This clone was observed a few times. The chain is built from TRBV27 and TRBJ1-5, with 7 bases identical to TRBD1. This CDR3 is built from 15 residues. Germline V gives CDR1 MNHEY, CDR2 SMNVEV (reference sequence). V dropped 7 bases and J dropped 2; count of bases not matched to a gene: 8. CDR3 nucleotide sequence: TGTGCCAGCAAAAGACAGGGCGGCGGCAATCAGCCCCAGCATTTT. This encodes CASKRQGGGNQPQHF.

V is TRBV28 and J is TRBJ1-1; no definite D call. Germline V lookup: CDR1 MDHEN, CDR2 SYDVKM. Deletions cut 7 bases from V and 1 base from J, with 4 bases between. The CDR3 runs to 11 residues. DNA of the CDR3: TGTGCCAGCAAAGGGAACACTGAAGCTTTCTTT. This translates into CASKGNTEAFF.

V gene TRBV27 combines with J gene TRBJ1-6; 7 bases map to TRBD1. The CDR3 consists of 15 residues. Germline values: CDR1 MNHEY, CDR2 SMNVEV (reference sequence). The V gene end was trimmed by 6 bases and the J gene end by 9 bases; junction bases not matched to a gene: 11. CDR3 residues: CASRLADRERSPLHF. In DNA, the CDR3 is TGTGCCAGCAGGTTAGCCGACAGGGAACGTTCACCCCTCCACTTT.

The rearrangement joins TRBV4-1 to TRBJ2-3; D remains unclear. The germline CDR1 and CDR2 sequences are MGHRA and YSYEKL. V lost 1 base and J 2 bases, leaving 10 bases between the germline ends. This CDR3 region has 15 residues. CDR3 in amino acids: CASSQGLGNTDTQYF. CDR3 coding DNA: TGCGCCAGCAGCCAAGGTCTGGGGAACACAGATACGCAGTATTTT.

The chain couples TRBV5-1 to TRBJ2-1; 12 nucleotides match TRBD2. The germline V gene encodes CDR1 SGHRS and CDR2 YFSETQ. Trimming took 2 bases from V and 9 from J; bases not matched to a gene: 6. The CDR3 is made up of 15 amino acids. In DNA form, the CDR3 reads TGCGCCAGCAGCTTTCTAGCGGGAGGGCCCGGTGAGCAGTTCTTC. Protein product: CASSFLAGGPGEQFF.

The rearrangement uses TRBV18 and TRBJ2-1; D is uncertain. Germline V gives CDR1 KGHSH, CDR2 LQKENI. Deletions cut 2 bases from V and 10 bases from J, with 9 bases between. The CDR3 covers 12 residues. The CDR3 is CASSPWVEEQFF. CDR3 in DNA: TGTGCCAGCTCACCATGGGTGGAGGAGCAGTTCTTC.

This clone was observed a few times. The rearrangement joins TRBV30 to TRBJ1-5; D not certain. V dropped 1 base and J dropped 10 bases, with 11 bases sitting between them. The germline gives CDR1 GTSNPN, CDR2 SVGIG (reference sequence). The CDR3 is 12 residues long. The CDR3 nucleotides are TGTGCCTGGAGTGAGGATGGGTACCCCCAGCATTTT. Residues: CAWSEDGYPQHF.

The chain joins TRBV4-1 to TRBJ1-2; D is perhaps TRBD1 (5 bases). In germline, CDR1 is MGHRA, CDR2 YSYEKL. V lost 0 bases and J lost 5, with 10 bases in between. This CDR3 has 14 amino acids. The CDR3 region has the DNA TGCGCCAGCAGCCAAGACGACGGGACTTATGGCTACACCTTC. Residues: CASSQDDGTYGYTF.

This clone was detected only a few times. The chain is built from TRBV14 and TRBJ2-2; no definite D call. The CDR3 totals 17 residues. Germline CDR1 reads SGHDN; CDR2 reads FVKESK. V lost 0 bases and J 5 bases, leaving 16 bases between the germline ends. CDR3 DNA: TGTGCCAGCAGCCAAGATCGGCAAGGGATTTTAACCGGGGAGCTGTTTTTT. Translating it yields CASSQDRQGILTGELFF.

The chain links TRBV28 to TRBJ2-7; D call uncertain. The V gene's germline CDR1 is MDHEN and CDR2 SYDVKM. With 6 bases removed from V and 3 bases from J, the gap between germline ends came to 15 bases. The length of the CDR3 is 14 residues. The CDR3 bases are TGTGCCAGCAGAATCGGCGGACGGAGCTACGAGCAGTACTTC. This translates into CASRIGGRSYEQYF. The full variable domain, completed using reference TRBV28 and TRBJ2-7, is DVKVTQSSRYLVKRTGEKVFLECVQDMDHENMFWYRQDPGLGLRLIYFSYDVKMKEKGDIPEGYSVSREKKERFSLILESASTNQTSMYLCASRIGGRSYEQYFGPGTRLTVT.

The gene calls are TRBV29-1 and TRBJ1-2; D call uncertain. CDR1 is SQVTM and CDR2 is ANQGSEA in the germline V gene. This CDR3 has 14 residues. Deletions cut 6 bases from V and 4 bases from J, with 18 bases between. The CDR3 spells CSVDKTGKAYGYTF. In DNA form, the CDR3 reads TGCAGCGTCGATAAGACGGGGAAAGCCTATGGCTACACCTTC.

This clone occurred once. V gene TRBV29-1 combines with J gene TRBJ2-5; TRBD2 matches 8 bases. Germline CDR1 reads SQVTM; CDR2 reads ANQGSEA. There are 13 residues in the CDR3. V lost 7 bases to trimming and J lost 5 bases; unmatched junction nucleotides: 9. CDR3 region: CSGSTREGETQYF. CDR3 sequence (DNA): TGCAGCGGTAGTACCCGGGAGGGGGAGACCCAGTACTTC.